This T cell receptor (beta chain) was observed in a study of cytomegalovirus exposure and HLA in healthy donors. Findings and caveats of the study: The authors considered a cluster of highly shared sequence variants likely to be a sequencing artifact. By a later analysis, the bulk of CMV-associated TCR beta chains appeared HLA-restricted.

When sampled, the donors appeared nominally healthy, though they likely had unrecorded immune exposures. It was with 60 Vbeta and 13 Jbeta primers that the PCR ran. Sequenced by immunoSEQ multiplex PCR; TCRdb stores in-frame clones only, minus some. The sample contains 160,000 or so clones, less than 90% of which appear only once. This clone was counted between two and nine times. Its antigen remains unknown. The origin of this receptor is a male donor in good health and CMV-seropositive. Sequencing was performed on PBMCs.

The CDR3 nucleotides are TGTGCCAGCAGCTGGGGACAGTGGCAGAGCACTGAAGCTTTCTTT. Its translation is CASSWGQWQSTEAFF. The chain has TRBV5-4 and TRBJ1-1, with 7 bases fitting TRBD1. This CDR3 region has 15 residues. After removal of 3 bases from V and 4 bases from J, the junction contained 9 bases not matched to a gene. The germline V gene encodes CDR1 SGHNT and CDR2 YYREEE (reference sequence).